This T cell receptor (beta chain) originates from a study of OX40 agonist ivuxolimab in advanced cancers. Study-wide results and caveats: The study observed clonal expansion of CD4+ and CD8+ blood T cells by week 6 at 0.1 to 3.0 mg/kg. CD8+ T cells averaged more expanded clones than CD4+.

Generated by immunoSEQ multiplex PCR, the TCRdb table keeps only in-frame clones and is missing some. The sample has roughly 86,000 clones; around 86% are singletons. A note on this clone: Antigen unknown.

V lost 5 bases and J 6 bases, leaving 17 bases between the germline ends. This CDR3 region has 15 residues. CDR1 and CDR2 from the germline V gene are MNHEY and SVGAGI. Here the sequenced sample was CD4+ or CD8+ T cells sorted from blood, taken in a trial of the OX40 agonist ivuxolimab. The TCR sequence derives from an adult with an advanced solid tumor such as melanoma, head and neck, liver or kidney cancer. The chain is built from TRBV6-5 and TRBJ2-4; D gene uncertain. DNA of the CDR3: TGTGCCAGCAGTCGCGGAAGCCGGGCAGGAAACATTCAGTACTTC. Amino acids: CASSRGSRAGNIQYF.